A selection of T cell receptor beta chains follows, all from one sample in a study of vaccination effects on CD4 cells after COVID-19. These receptors are not linked to any known antigen. Data came from immunoSEQ multiplex PCR; TCRdb stores just in-frame clones and leaves some out. The top ten clones hold 12% of a sample with tens of thousands of clones, approximately 75% of them seen once. The specimen was CD4+ T cells from PBMCs cultured with HCoV-229E spike peptides, collected after COVID-19 vaccination. The source is a human donor who received a COVID-19 vaccine. The conserved cysteine and the conserved F or W are not part of the CDR3 here. Fields, in order: V gene, J gene, CDR3 protein.

TRBV14	TRBJ2-1	ASSPLGSGGYNEQF
TRBV5-1	TRBJ2-2	ASSLGGQGTTGELF
TRBV24-1	TRBJ1-1	ATSGDRASEAF
TRBV5-1	TRBJ2-5	ASSFAGQETQY
TRBV9	TRBJ1-1	ASSPHGGAVNTEAF
TRBV5-5	TRBJ2-3	ASSLGGSQGANTQY
TRBV10-3	TRBJ2-2	AISGVASPRELF
TRBV3-1/TRBV3-2	TRBJ2-7	ASSRGDTHYEQY
TRBV29-1	TRBJ2-3	SVEGPTGADTQY
TRBV19	TRBJ2-1	ASRELPVDNEQF
TRBV7-8	TRBJ2-5	ASSLSALTQETQY
TRBV3-1/TRBV3-2	TRBJ2-5	ASSQDFPQGVETQY
TRBV6-5	TRBJ1-2	ASLDASEAGGYT
TRBV4-1	TRBJ1-1	ASRQGGIRQGNSEAF
TRBV4-1	TRBJ1-1	ASSQGMDTEAF
TRBV2	TRBJ2-2	ASTPGTNTGELF
TRBV10-2	TRBJ1-5	ASSGRWGQDQPQH
TRBV5-6	TRBJ1-1	ASSLLGAGNTEAF
TRBV5-1	TRBJ2-3	ASSFEGPESTDTQY
TRBV29-1	TRBJ1-1	SVALKLSLNTEAF
TRBV7-8	TRBJ2-7	ASSFLIEGEQY
TRBV11-3	TRBJ2-2	ASSLVPNTGELF
TRBV6-5	TRBJ1-5	ATDRAQGDQPQH
TRBV18	TRBJ2-7	ASSPEGYEQY
TRBV7-7	TRBJ2-5	ASSTGRRYQETQY
TRBV19	TRBJ2-3	ASSPSGGGSDTQY
TRBV12-5	TRBJ1-1	ASGLDRNTEAF
TRBV3-1/TRBV3-2	TRBJ2-1	ASSTRDSYNEQF
TRBV11-2	TRBJ2-7	ASSPSYYEQY